This T cell receptor (beta chain) derives from a study of OX40 agonist ivuxolimab in advanced cancers. Looking at the study overall: Prior checkpoint blockade (anti-PD-1, anti-PD-L1 or anti-CTLA-4) was permitted; around 40% had it.

V was clipped by 6 bases and J by 4 bases; unmatched bases: 3. The CDR3 contains 13 residues. The germline CDR1 and CDR2 sequences are SNHLY and FYNNEI. Study-wide results and limits: Circulating CD4+ and CD8+ T cells showed clonal expansion by week 6 at 0.1 to 3.0 mg/kg.

Here immunoSEQ multiplex PCR was the method, and the copy in TCRdb shows in-frame clones only, minus some. The sample includes approximately 69,000 clones, approximately 86% of them seen just once. Points on this clone: No antigen is known for it.

The material was CD4+ or CD8+ T cells sorted from blood, obtained in a trial of the OX40 agonist ivuxolimab. This sequence joins TRBV2 and TRBJ2-7; 10 bases fit TRBD1. The receptor was derived from an adult with an advanced solid tumor such as melanoma, head and neck, liver or kidney cancer. CDR3 loop: CASRGDRGYEQYF. The DNA of the CDR3 is TGTGCCAGCAGGGGGGACAGGGGTTACGAGCAGTACTTC.